The clone carrying this T cell receptor (beta chain) has more than one count but fewer than ten. As yet, its antigen is unknown. The V and J ends lost 0 bases and 9 bases respectively, with 9 bases between them. Germline CDR1 and CDR2: LNHNV and YYDKDF (reference sequence). The length of the CDR3 is 14 residues. This sample is part of a study of CD8+ T cells in alopecia areata. Study-wide results and caveats: Greater clonality was observed in lesional scalp samples, especially alopecia totalis/universalis, versus normal scalp.

Extracted RNA was reverse transcribed into cDNA, the sequencing template. The assay was immunoSEQ multiplex PCR, and TCRdb's table has in-frame clones only and misses some. The table records approximately 63,000 clones, 50% to 75% of them present only once. The chain links TRBV15 to TRBJ1-6; D is ambiguous. The TCR sequence derives from a human donor with alopecia areata. The sequencing here drew on CD8+ T cells sorted from blood, taken at week 0. The CDR3 DNA reads as TGTGCCACCAGCAGAGAAGGGTTGACTTCACCCCTCCACTTT. This translates into CATSREGLTSPLHF. The complete variable domain, with remaining parts taken from reference TRBV15 and TRBJ1-6, reads DAMVIQNPRYQVTQFGKPVTLSCSQTLNHNVMYWYQQKSSQAPKLLFHYYDKDFNNEADTPDNFQSRRPNTSFCFLDIRSPGLGDTAMYLCATSREGLTSPLHFGNGTRLTVT.